The present entry profiles one T cell receptor (beta chain) with its context. Its antigen is still unknown. UMI-tagged TRB cDNA libraries were built via 5' RACE. TCRdb reanalyzed the 5' RACE reads and collapses them to one entry per CDR3 protein, without DNA. The sample has several thousand distinct CDR3 sequences. The sample belongs to a study of CXCR3-negative and CXCR3-positive naive CD8 T cells. Overall study results and limits: TRB CDR3 properties were used to infer TCR strength, and surface CD5 was comparable between naive subsets. Memory CD8+ T cell repertoires were far less diverse than both naive subsets. Hydrophobicity of TRB CDR3s was greater in CXCR3-positive naive cells than in CXCR3-negative naive cells.

Germline values: CDR1 DFQATT, CDR2 SNEGSKA (reference sequence). This CDR3 comprises 17 residues. The gene calls are TRBV20-1 and TRBJ2-6; TCRdb indicates TRBD1, and absent DNA this call remains unverified. The receptor's source is a human donor in good health. Some clones in this sample may be carry-over from other donors' samples. Sequencing used naive CXCR3+ CD8+ T cells from blood. Subset denoted: CD45RO-CCR7+CD27+CD95- naive CD8+ T cells expressing CXCR3 (TNR3+). CDR3 in amino acids: CSAWTDVTPSGANVLTF.